These 18 T cell receptor beta chains share one sample of origin, sequenced in a study of blood T cell repertoires in COVID-19. Libraries were prepared by immunoSEQ multiplex PCR; TCRdb keeps only in-frame clonotypes and omits some of them. The table has around 250,000 clones, just under 90% seen once; the top ten hold approximately 4%. The material sequenced was PBMCs or T cells enriched from blood (not recorded which). Every receptor here comes from a woman aged 25 to 45 with acute COVID-19.

This chain connects TRBV19 to TRBJ2-1, with 8 nucleotides matching TRBD2. The CDR3 extends over 15 amino acids. Germline V gene data show CDR1 as LNHDA and CDR2 as SQIVND (reference sequence). Losses at the gene ends were 9 bases for V and 2 bases for J; bases not matched to a gene: 9. CDR3 bases: TGTGCCAGCCACCGAGCTAGCGGGCCCTACAATGAGCAGTTCTTC. Translating it yields CASHRASGPYNEQFF.

The V and J genes are TRBV19 and TRBJ2-2; TRBD2 agrees at 10 bases. Trimming at V came to 3 bases and at J to 5 bases, leaving 9 bases not matched to a gene. This CDR3 comprises 17 residues. Per the germline V gene, CDR1 is LNHDA and CDR2 is SQIVND (reference sequence). The CDR3 loop is CASSIEASGSRTGELFF. The CDR3 coding sequence is TGTGCCAGTAGTATCGAAGCTAGCGGGAGCAGGACCGGGGAGCTGTTTTTT.

The chain uses TRBV9 and TRBJ1-1; the match to TRBD1 covers 7 bases. V gave up 0 bases and J gave up 3 bases; unmatched junction bases: 8. Germline lookup yields CDR1 SGDLS and CDR2 YYNGEE. CDR3 length equals 16 residues. The DNA for the CDR3 is TGTGCCAGCAGCGTAGCTACGGAGGGGGCGGACACTGAAGCTTTCTTT. Translating gives CASSVATEGADTEAFF.

V gene TRBV3-1 (or the pseudogene TRBV3-2) combines with J gene TRBJ2-2; 7 positions agree with TRBD2. The CDR3 extends over 16 amino acids. Germline CDR1 reads LGHDT; CDR2 reads YNNKEL (reference sequence). V lost 4 bases and J lost 2; bases outside the gene matches: 7. CDR3 in DNA: TGTGCCAGCAGCCGCGCCCGAGCGGGAAACACCGGGGAGCTGTTTTTT. Its protein is CASSRARAGNTGELFF.

This clone was detected only a few times. The gene calls are TRBV18 and TRBJ2-1; 10 nucleotides line up with TRBD2. Germline V gene lookup returns CDR1 KGHSH and CDR2 LQKENI. The CDR3 sequence is 17 residues long. J was trimmed by 2 bases and V by 1 base; bases with no gene match: 5. In DNA form, the CDR3 reads TGTGCCAGCTCACCACGGGTAGCGGGAGGACCCTACAATGAGCAGTTCTTC. Translated, it gives CASSPRVAGGPYNEQFF.

The chain has TRBV11-2 and TRBJ2-5, with 9 nucleotides matching TRBD1. V gave up 8 bases and J gave up 5 bases; unmatched junction bases: 15. The V gene's germline CDR1 is SGHAT and CDR2 FQNNGV. The length of the CDR3 is 16 residues. CDR3 in DNA: TGTGCCAGCTCCTCGCGGGGACAGGGACCGAGTGAGACCCAGTACTTC. Protein: CASSSRGQGPSETQYF.

The CDR3 coding sequence is TGTGCCACCAGTGATTTGCCCAGCGGCGTCACAGATACGCAGTATTTT. This codes for CATSDLPSGVTDTQYF. The chain employs TRBV24-1 and TRBJ2-3, with a tentative D call TRBD2 (5 bases). Looked up from germline, CDR1 is KGHDR and CDR2 is SFDVKD. This CDR3 region has 16 residues. The V end lost 0 bases, the J end lost 2 bases, and 11 bases lay between the germline ends.

The gene calls are TRBV18 and TRBJ1-1; perhaps TRBD1 as D (6 bases). The germline gives CDR1 KGHSH, CDR2 LQKENI. CDR3 length: 16 amino acids. V was cut by 6 bases and J by 0 bases, with 17 bases left in between. The CDR3 DNA reads as TGTGCCAGCTCGCTGGCCACGGACAGAGTGAACACTGAAGCTTTCTTT. It is translated as CASSLATDRVNTEAFF. The complete variable domain, with remaining parts taken from reference TRBV18 and TRBJ1-1, reads NAGVMQNPRHLVRRRGQEARLRCSPMKGHSHVYWYRQLPEEGLKFMVYLQKENIIDESGMPKERFSAEFPKEGPSILRIQQVVRGDSAAYFCASSLATDRVNTEAFFGQGTRLTVV.

The chain combines TRBV5-6 with TRBJ2-2; possible D gene TRBD2, 6 bases. The CDR3 length is 16 residues. In germline, CDR1 is SGHDT, CDR2 YYEEEE. The V and J ends lost 3 bases and 1 base respectively, with 13 bases between them. The CDR3 loop is CASSWGPSVNTGELFF. The CDR3 region has the DNA TGTGCCAGCAGCTGGGGCCCTAGCGTGAACACCGGGGAGCTGTTTTTT.

The rearrangement links TRBV9 to TRBJ2-1; D might be TRBD2 (5 bases). V shed 5 bases and J shed 3 bases, with 18 bases lying between them. The CDR3 length is 16 residues. CDR1 and CDR2 from the germline V gene are SGDLS and YYNGEE. The CDR3 nucleotides are TGTGCCAGCAGACGGAGGACTCATCAAATCTACAATGAGCAGTTCTTC. Protein: CASRRRTHQIYNEQFF.

The chain has TRBV5-1 and TRBJ2-7, with 11 bases lining up with TRBD2. This CDR3 has 17 residues. J lost 6 bases, V lost 4 bases, and 15 bases had no gene match. CDR1 is SGHRS, CDR2 YFSETQ, per germline. CDR3 sequence reads: CASSHTDLLAGDGEQYF. CDR3 bases: TGCGCCAGCAGCCATACTGACCTACTAGCGGGAGACGGCGAGCAGTACTTC.

The gene calls are TRBV11-3 and TRBJ2-1, with 7 bases aligning to TRBD1. The CDR3 has 13 residues. The germline V gene encodes CDR1 SGHNT and CDR2 YENEEA. Losses at the gene ends were 4 bases for V and 10 bases for J; bases not matched to a gene: 7. CDR3 in amino acids: CASSYTRGSEQFF. CDR3 nucleotide sequence: TGTGCCAGCAGCTACACCAGGGGGTCGGAGCAGTTCTTC. Drawing the rest from reference TRBV11-3 and TRBJ2-1, the complete variable domain is EAGVVQSPRYKIIEKKQPVAFWCNPISGHNTLYWYLQNLGQGPELLIRYENEEAVDDSQLPKDRFSAERLKGVDSTLKIQPAELGDSAVYLCASSYTRGSEQFFGPGTRLTVL.

The V and J genes are TRBV5-4 and TRBJ1-2, with 8 positions matching TRBD1. CDR3 length equals 15 residues. The junction had 8 bases not matched to a gene; V was cut back by 4 bases and J by 3 bases. Germline V CDR1 and CDR2: SGHNT, YYREEE (reference sequence). CDR3 loop: CASSDKGQVDYGYTF. The CDR3 DNA sequence: TGTGCCAGCAGCGACAAGGGACAGGTGGACTATGGCTACACCTTC.

The rearrangement links TRBV12-1 to TRBJ1-4. TRBV12-1 is given as a pseudogene. The CDR3 runs to 13 residues. This chain's CDR3 is CASRDRDSEKLFF. Written as DNA, the CDR3 is TGTGCCAGCAGAGACCGGGACTCTGAAAAACTGTTTTTT.

This clone was seen a handful of times. The rearrangement uses TRBV19 and TRBJ1-1; D may be TRBD1 (6 bases). V was cut by 7 bases and J by 8 bases, with 17 bases left in between. The CDR3 has 13 amino acids. Germline V gene lookup returns CDR1 LNHDA and CDR2 SQIVND (reference sequence). The CDR3 coding sequence is TGTGCCAGTACCATCCAAAGGGGGGGGGAAGCTTTCTTT. Its protein is CASTIQRGGEAFF. The full variable domain, rest sourced from reference TRBV19 and TRBJ1-1, is DGGITQSPKYLFRKEGQNVTLSCEQNLNHDAMYWYRQDPGQGLRLIYYSQIVNDFQKGDIAEGYSVSREKKESFPLTVTSAQKNPTAFYLCASTIQRGGEAFFGQGTRLTVV.

This clone showed up just once. The V call is TRBV7-9, the J call TRBJ2-7; 10 bases fit TRBD2. Germline V lookup: CDR1 SEHNR, CDR2 FQNEAQ (reference sequence). J gave up 6 bases and V 1 base, and 6 bases lay outside the gene matches. This CDR3 region has 15 residues. In nucleotides, the CDR3 is TGTGCCAGCAGCTTAGTTCCCACTAGCGGGACCGAGCAGTACTTC. Translation: CASSLVPTSGTEQYF.

The table lists this clone with a count of one. The chain links TRBV2 to TRBJ2-1, with 8 nucleotides matching TRBD2. The V gene's germline CDR1 is SNHLY and CDR2 FYNNEI. Germline trimming cut 7 bases from V and 5 bases from J; bases unmatched to any gene: 10. The CDR3 is made up of 15 amino acids. The CDR3 sequence is CASISSGKGDNEQFF. The CDR3 DNA sequence: TGTGCCAGCATCAGTAGCGGGAAGGGAGACAATGAGCAGTTCTTC.

V gene TRBV7-9 combines with J gene TRBJ2-7; the match to TRBD1 covers 7 bases. The ends lost 8 bases at V and 1 base at J; junction bases unmatched: 14. This CDR3 has 16 amino acids. Germline CDR1 reads SEHNR; CDR2 reads FQNEAQ (reference sequence). For the CDR3, the DNA is TGTGCCAGCGGGGCCCGACTTGGGACAGCTTCCTACGAGCAGTACTTC. It encodes CASGARLGTASYEQYF.